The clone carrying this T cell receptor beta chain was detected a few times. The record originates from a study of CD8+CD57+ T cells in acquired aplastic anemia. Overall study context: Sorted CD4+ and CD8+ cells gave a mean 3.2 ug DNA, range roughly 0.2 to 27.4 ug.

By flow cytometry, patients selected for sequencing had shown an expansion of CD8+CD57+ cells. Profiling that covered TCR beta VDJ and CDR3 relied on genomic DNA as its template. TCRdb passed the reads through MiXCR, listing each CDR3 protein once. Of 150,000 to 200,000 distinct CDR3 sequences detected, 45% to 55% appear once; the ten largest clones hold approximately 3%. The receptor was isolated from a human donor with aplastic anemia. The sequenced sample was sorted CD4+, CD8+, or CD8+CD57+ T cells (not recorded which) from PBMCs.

The CDR3 region has the DNA TGTGCCATCAGTGAGTCGAACGGGGGAGGCGGTGAGCAGTTCTTC. Translation: CAISESNGGGGEQFF. The V and J genes are TRBV10-3 and TRBJ2-1, with TRBD2 as a possible D gene (6 bases). CDR3 size: 15 residues. The germline CDR1 and CDR2 sequences are ENHRY and SYGVKD. Trimming took off 0 bases at V and 9 bases at J, with 15 bases between the two ends.